Shown below are 14 T cell receptor beta chains from a single sample sequenced in a study of cytomegalovirus exposure and HLA in healthy donors. This PCR relied on a set of 60 Vbeta primers and 13 Jbeta primers. Repertoires were generated with immunoSEQ multiplex PCR, while TCRdb's copy carries only in-frame clones and drops some. Of 150,000 to 200,000 clones listed, under 85% are singletons. The material sequenced was PBMCs. The origin of the receptors is a woman in her twenties or thirties in good health and CMV-seronegative.

The genes are TRBV13 and TRBJ2-2; 7 nucleotides align to TRBD1. The V segment lost 3 bases and the J segment 5 bases; nucleotides outside the gene matches: 6. The length of the CDR3 is 15 residues. Germline V gene sequence: CDR1 PRHDT, CDR2 FYEKMQ (reference sequence). The CDR3 DNA reads TGTGCCAGCAGCTTGGTCGACAGGGAGACCGGGGAGCTGTTTTTT. This encodes CASSLVDRETGELFF.

In regard to this clone: Relative to the germline gene, one junction end is altered; a read error may explain this. The chain combines TRBV29-1 with TRBJ1-2, with 9 nucleotides matching TRBD1. From germline, CDR1 is SQVTM and CDR2 ANQGSEA. The CDR3 runs 13 residues. The CDR3 DNA reads as TGCAGCTTTGAACAGGGGGCAATCTATGGCTACACCTTC. Translating it yields CSFEQGAIYGYTF. Full variable domain (rest looked up from reference TRBV29-1 and TRBJ1-2): SAVISQKPSRDICQRGTSLTIQCQVDSQVTMMFWYRQQPGQSLTLIATANQGSEATYESGFVIDKFPISRPNLTFSTLTVSNMSPEDSSIYLCSFEQGAIYGYTFGSGTRLTVV.

This chain joins TRBV15 and TRBJ2-3, with TRBD1 matching over 10 bases. The germline V gene has CDR1 LNHNV and CDR2 YYDKDF (reference sequence). Unmatched junction bases numbered 4, after V lost 0 bases and J lost 1 base. The length of the CDR3 is 17 residues. The CDR3 protein is CATSREMDRGGTDTQYF. The DNA of the CDR3 is TGTGCCACCAGCAGAGAAATGGACAGGGGGGGCACAGATACGCAGTATTTT.

The chain uses TRBV12-2 and TRBJ1-2; TRBD1 was called by the table and not checked on the DNA. TRBV12-2 is given as a pseudogene. CDR3 length: 14 residues. DNA for the CDR3: TGTGCAAGTCGCTTTCTACAGGGCCAGTATGGCTACACCTTC. Protein product: CASRFLQGQYGYTF.

The chain is built from TRBV4-2 and TRBJ2-2; 11 positions match TRBD1. Per the germline V gene, CDR1 is LGHNA and CDR2 is YNFKEQ. The CDR3 covers 16 residues. V was clipped by 4 bases and J by 7 bases; unmatched bases: 8. CDR3 in DNA: TGTGCCAGCAGCCCCGCGGACAGGGGGCCCGTCGGGGAGCTGTTTTTT. Translation: CASSPADRGPVGELFF.

CDR3 in amino acids: CASSFRGQGTTMNTEAFF. CDR3 coding DNA: TGCGCCAGCAGCTTTAGGGGACAGGGGACCACGATGAACACTGAAGCTTTCTTT. The rearrangement links TRBV5-1 to TRBJ1-1; TRBD1 matches 10 bases. Germline CDR1 SGHRS, CDR2 YFSETQ. The V gene end was trimmed by 2 bases and the J gene end by 0 bases; junction bases not matched to a gene: 10. The CDR3 totals 18 residues.

J is TRBJ2-3 and V is TRBV27; 7 bases are shared with TRBD2. Losses at the gene ends were 3 bases for V and 2 bases for J; bases not matched to a gene: 5. The CDR3 runs 15 residues. Germline assignment: CDR1 MNHEY and CDR2 SMNVEV (reference sequence). Here the CDR3 reads CASSFRLAVTDTQYF. The CDR3 DNA reads TGTGCCAGCAGTTTTCGGCTAGCGGTCACAGATACGCAGTATTTT.

The rearrangement uses TRBV12-5 and TRBJ2-7, with D possibly matching TRBD1 (6 bases). Per the germline V gene, CDR1 is LGHNT and CDR2 is FRNRAP. V shed 0 bases and J shed 4 bases, with 16 bases lying between them. CDR3 size: 16 residues. CDR3: CASGLVMGANLYEQYF. The CDR3 DNA is TGTGCTAGTGGTTTGGTAATGGGGGCGAACCTTTACGAGCAGTACTTC. Looking up the rest from reference TRBV12-5 and TRBJ2-7 gives the full variable domain: DARVTQTPRHKVTEMGQEVTMRCQPILGHNTVFWYRQTMMQGLELLAYFRNRAPLDDSGMPKDRFSAEMPDATLATLKIQPSEPRDSAVYFCASGLVMGANLYEQYFGPGTRLTVT.

V and J are TRBV2 and TRBJ2-1; D is unresolved. Germline values: CDR1 SNHLY, CDR2 FYNNEI. The CDR3 runs to 14 residues. V was pared by 6 bases and J by 0 bases, with 9 bases between. The CDR3 DNA follows: TGTGCCAGCAGGAGTAGAGTCTCCTACAATGAGCAGTTCTTC. This encodes CASRSRVSYNEQFF.

The rearrangement joins TRBV5-4 to TRBJ1-1; tentative D call: TRBD1 (6 bases). Germline V gives CDR1 SGHNT, CDR2 YYREEE (reference sequence). This CDR3 has 15 residues. V gave up 4 bases and J gave up 1 base, with 14 bases separating them. CDR3 protein: CASSLGAAENTEAFF. The CDR3 nucleotides are TGTGCCAGCAGCCTGGGGGCAGCTGAGAACACTGAAGCTTTCTTT.

The chain recombines TRBV28 with TRBJ1-2, with 8 bases that match TRBD1. Germline CDR1 and CDR2: MDHEN and SYDVKM. V trimming: 4 bases; J trimming: 8 bases; junction bases outside the gene matches: 12. The CDR3 sequence is 15 residues long. The CDR3 sequence: CASSSTGAMRSGYTF. CDR3 in DNA: TGTGCCAGCAGTTCGACAGGGGCCATGCGCAGCGGCTACACCTTC.

The J gene is TRBJ2-1, the V gene TRBV9, with TRBD2 identical over 7 bases. Trimming removed 3 bases from V and 4 bases from J; junction bases left unmatched: 7. Germline V gene lookup returns CDR1 SGDLS and CDR2 YYNGEE. The CDR3 totals 15 residues. The CDR3 loop reads CASSARGDRYNEQFF. As DNA, the CDR3 is TGTGCCAGCAGCGCTCGGGGGGATCGTTACAATGAGCAGTTCTTC.

The V and J genes are TRBV11-2 and TRBJ2-7; unclear D gene. The CDR3 is 15 amino acids. Trimming left V 4 bases short and J 0 bases short, with 13 bases between. CDR1 and CDR2 from the germline V gene are SGHAT and FQNNGV. Written as DNA, the CDR3 is TGTGCCAGCAGCTCCCGCCTAGGCGTCTCCTACGAGCAGTACTTC. This translates into CASSSRLGVSYEQYF.

This chain links TRBV30 with TRBJ2-4, with D perhaps TRBD2 (7 bases). CDR3 length: 14 amino acids. Germline V lookup: CDR1 GTSNPN, CDR2 SVGIG (reference sequence). V was trimmed by 8 bases and J by 2 bases, leaving 16 bases between them. The CDR3 DNA follows: TGTGCCGGGGAAGTGGGGGGGCCCAAAAACATTCAGTACTTC. Its translation is CAGEVGGPKNIQYF.